This TCR beta chain was retrieved from a study of PD-L1 blockade in urothelial cancer. Study-wide background: Men with urothelial cancer arising in the bladder made up about 85% of the roughly 30 patients.

Germline CDR1 reads PRHDT; CDR2 reads FYEKMQ (reference sequence). The ends were cut back, 5 bases at V and 7 bases at J, with 15 bases in the middle. The CDR3 has 14 amino acids. Clones were sequenced by immunoSEQ multiplex PCR, and TCRdb holds only the in-frame ones, with some missing. Seen here are 20,000 to 30,000 clones, roughly nine tenths observed once, and the top ten hold 3% to 3.5%. The sequencing here drew on PBMCs, taken around atezolizumab (anti-PD-L1) treatment. The clonotype was recovered from a man aged 50-60 years with urothelial cancer. This chain links TRBV13 with TRBJ2-4; a weak D match, TRBD2 (5 bases). The CDR3 spells CASSLGSVANIQYF. The CDR3 coding sequence is TGTGCCAGCAGCCTGGGGAGCGTCGCCAACATTCAGTACTTC. Looking up the rest from reference TRBV13 and TRBJ2-4 gives the full variable domain: AAGVIQSPRHLIKEKRETATLKCYPIPRHDTVYWYQQGPGQDPQFLISFYEKMQSDKGSIPDRFSAQQFSDYHSELNMSSLELGDSALYFCASSLGSVANIQYFGAGTRLSVL.